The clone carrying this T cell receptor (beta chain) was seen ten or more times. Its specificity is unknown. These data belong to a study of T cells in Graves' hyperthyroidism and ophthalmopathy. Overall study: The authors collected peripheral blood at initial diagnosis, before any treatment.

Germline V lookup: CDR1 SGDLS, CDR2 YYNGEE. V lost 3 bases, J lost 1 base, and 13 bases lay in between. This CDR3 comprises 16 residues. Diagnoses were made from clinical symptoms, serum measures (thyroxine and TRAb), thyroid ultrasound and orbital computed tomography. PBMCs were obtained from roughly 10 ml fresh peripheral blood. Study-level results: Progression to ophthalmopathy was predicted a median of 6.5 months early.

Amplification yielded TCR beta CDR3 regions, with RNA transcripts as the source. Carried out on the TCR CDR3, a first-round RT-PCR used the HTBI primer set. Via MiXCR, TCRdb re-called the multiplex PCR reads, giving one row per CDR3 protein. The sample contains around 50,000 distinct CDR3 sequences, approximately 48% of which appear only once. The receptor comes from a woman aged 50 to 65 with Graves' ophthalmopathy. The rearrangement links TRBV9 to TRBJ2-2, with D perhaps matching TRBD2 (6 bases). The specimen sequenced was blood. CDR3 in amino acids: CASSDVAGLNTGELFF. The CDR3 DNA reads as TGTGCCAGCAGCGACGTCGCGGGATTGAACACCGGGGAGCTGTTTTTT.